The 18 T cell receptor beta chains presented below share a single source sample, sequenced in a study of monozygotic twins with inflammatory bowel disease. Following a re-call of the 5' RACE reads, TCRdb has one entry per CDR3 protein and lacks DNA. In all, the sample yields approximately 200,000 distinct CDR3 sequences. The sequenced material came from blood. The source is a human donor with ulcerative colitis or Crohn's disease, or a healthy co-twin of an affected twin (not recorded which).

The CDR3 protein is CASSFRQGLTEAFF. The rearrangement uses TRBV5-1 and TRBJ1-1; TCRdb reports TRBD1, a call that lacks DNA to check it against. This CDR3 contains 14 residues. The V gene's germline CDR1 is SGHRS and CDR2 YFSETQ.

This chain uses TRBV20-1 with TRBJ2-1; checking the TCRdb D call of TRBD1 is not possible without DNA. This CDR3 is 15 amino acids long. CDR1 and CDR2 (germline): DFQATT, SNEGSKA (reference sequence). This CDR3 reads CSAGLGGSFDNEQFF.

The gene calls are TRBV4-1 and TRBJ2-1; TCRdb returns TRBD2, unconfirmable since there is no DNA. The CDR3 extends over 17 amino acids. Germline V gene data show CDR1 as MGHRA and CDR2 as YSYEKL. CDR3 protein: CASSQLSSGGTWDEQFF.

The genes are TRBV7-8 and TRBJ2-2; TCRdb indicates TRBD1, and absent DNA this call remains unverified. Germline CDR1 reads SGHVS; CDR2 reads FQNEAQ. The CDR3 covers 14 residues. The CDR3 protein is CASCPTANTGELFF.

This chain connects TRBV25-1 to TRBJ1-1; TCRdb returns TRBD1, unconfirmable since there is no DNA. The CDR3 covers 14 residues. Germline CDR1 reads MGHDK; CDR2 reads SYGVNS. The CDR3 here is CASSALGQAPEAFF.

The chain carries TRBV29-1 and TRBJ2-2; as DNA is missing, the TRBD1 call by TCRdb cannot be tested. The CDR3 totals 15 residues. CDR1 is SQVTM, CDR2 ANQGSEA, per germline. The CDR3 loop reads CSVEEAQGFAGELFF.

The chain uses TRBV12-3 or TRBV12-4 and TRBJ1-2. The CDR3 contains 11 residues. The CDR3 loop reads CASSLRRGYTF.

The gene calls are TRBV6-5 and TRBJ2-3; TCRdb selects TRBD1, and the lack of DNA leaves this call unchecked. CDR1 MNHEY and CDR2 SVGAGI come from the germline V gene. The CDR3 spans 16 residues. The CDR3 here is CASSFLQGRTGDTQYF.

The chain recombines TRBV7-2 with TRBJ1-4; TCRdb names TRBD1, which stays unverified in the absence of DNA. The CDR3 is 14 residues long. Per the germline V gene, CDR1 is SGHTA and CDR2 is FQGNSA. The chain's CDR3 is CASSLGTGEEKLFF.

The chain has TRBV5-1 and TRBJ2-2; absent DNA, TCRdb's TRBD1 call cannot be checked. The CDR3 is 16 amino acids. The germline V gene encodes CDR1 SGHRS and CDR2 YFSETQ. The CDR3 region is CASQAGDRSNTGELFF.

J is TRBJ2-7 and V is TRBV14; TCRdb's assignment of TRBD2 cannot be checked, as there is no DNA. The CDR3 covers 14 residues. Germline V gene lookup returns CDR1 SGHDN and CDR2 FVKESK. The CDR3: CASSLSGASYEQYF.

J is TRBJ2-3 and V is TRBV5-1. Germline V gives CDR1 SGHRS, CDR2 YFSETQ. The CDR3 runs 14 residues. The CDR3 protein is CASSSSLRTDTQYF.

The chain uses TRBV5-1 and TRBJ1-4. The germline gives CDR1 SGHRS, CDR2 YFSETQ. The CDR3 length is 13 residues. The CDR3 sequence is CASSLIPNEKLFF.

The genes are TRBV6-1 and TRBJ2-3; TCRdb reports TRBD1, a call that lacks DNA to check it against. The CDR3 runs 16 residues. The germline V gene encodes CDR1 MNHNS and CDR2 SASEGT. The CDR3 loop is CASSGYPAGVTDTQYF.

This chain links TRBV7-6 with TRBJ2-2; the D call of TRBD1 rests on TCRdb alone, since no DNA is present to check it. CDR3 size: 15 residues. Germline assignment: CDR1 SGHVS and CDR2 FNYEAQ. CDR3 sequence reads: CASTPTPHPGGELFF.

The chain couples TRBV19 to TRBJ1-1. CDR1 is LNHDA and CDR2 is SQIVND in the germline V gene (reference sequence). This CDR3 comprises 11 residues. CDR3 sequence reads: CASRRAAEAFF.

The CDR3 loop reads CASRPFPGTEETQYF. The genes are TRBV5-1 and TRBJ2-5; checking the TCRdb D call of TRBD1 is not possible without DNA. In germline, CDR1 is SGHRS, CDR2 YFSETQ. CDR3 size: 15 residues.

This sequence joins TRBV5-6 and TRBJ2-3; the TCRdb D gene call, TRBD1, has no DNA to confirm it. The CDR3 consists of 15 residues. Looked up from germline, CDR1 is SGHDT and CDR2 is YYEEEE. This chain's CDR3 is CASSYQGEFTDTQYF.